The clone carrying this T cell receptor beta chain has at least ten counts. This record comes from a study of CD4 and CD8 cells across lung adenocarcinoma regions. Donors had localized lung adenocarcinoma, a non-small cell lung cancer. Each CDR3 protein is one row after TCRdb ran MiXCR on the PCR reads. The sample holds approximately 12,000 distinct CDR3 sequences, roughly 48% seen once. Trimming shortened V by 6 bases and J by 7 bases, and 12 bases separated the two germline ends. Germline assignment: CDR1 MNHEY and CDR2 SMNVEV (reference sequence). The CDR3 has 13 amino acids. This chain connects TRBV27 to TRBJ2-2; D gene uncertain. This TCR was recovered from a female donor with lung adenocarcinoma. The CD4 and CD8 labels of this study may be unreliable. The source material was CD8+ T cells from the margin of a lung tumor. CDR3 sequence: CASSSLGGGELFF. In nucleotides, the CDR3 is TGTGCCAGCAGCAGTTTAGGTGGCGGGGAGCTGTTTTTT.